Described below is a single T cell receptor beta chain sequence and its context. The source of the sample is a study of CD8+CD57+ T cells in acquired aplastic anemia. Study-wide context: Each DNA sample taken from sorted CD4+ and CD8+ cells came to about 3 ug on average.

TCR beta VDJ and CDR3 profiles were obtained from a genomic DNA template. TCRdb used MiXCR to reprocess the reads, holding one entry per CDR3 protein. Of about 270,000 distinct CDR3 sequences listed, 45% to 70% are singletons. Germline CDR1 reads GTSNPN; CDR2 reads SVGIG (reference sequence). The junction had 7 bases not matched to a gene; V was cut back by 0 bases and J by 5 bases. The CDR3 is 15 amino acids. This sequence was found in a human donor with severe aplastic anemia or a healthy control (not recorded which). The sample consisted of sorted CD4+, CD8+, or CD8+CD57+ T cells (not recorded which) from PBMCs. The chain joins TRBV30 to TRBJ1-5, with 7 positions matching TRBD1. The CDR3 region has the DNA TGTGCCTGGAGTGTAATGGCAGGGGGTCATCAGCCCCAGCATTTT. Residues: CAWSVMAGGHQPQHF.